The entry below describes one TCR beta chain. This sample was included in a study of control samples from healthy donors and cancer patients. The method was immunoSEQ multiplex PCR; TCRdb's version includes in-frame clones alone and lacks a portion of them. The data contain roughly 180,000 clones, about nine tenths of them singletons. J lost 2 bases, V lost 6 bases, and 5 bases had no gene match. Germline V gives CDR1 SGHDT, CDR2 YYEEEE. The CDR3 is 13 amino acids. This TCR came from a woman between 40 and 55 years old in good health. The sequenced material came from blood. The chain joins TRBV5-6 to TRBJ2-7; 7 bases line up with TRBD1. CDR3 residues: CASTGDRPYEQYF. CDR3 in DNA: TGTGCCAGCACCGGGGACAGACCCTACGAGCAGTACTTC.